The source of this T cell receptor beta chain is a study of cytomegalovirus exposure and HLA in healthy donors. Primers: 60 Vbeta forward and 13 Jbeta reverse. Repertoires were generated with immunoSEQ multiplex PCR, while TCRdb's copy carries only in-frame clones and drops some. This sample has about 210,000 clones, with 60% to 80% found just once. Sequenced input: PBMCs. This sequence was found in a male donor in good health and CMV-seronegative.

CDR3 sequence (DNA): TGTGCCAGCAGCTTAGGGATGGAGGGGCTCGGTGAAAAACTGTTTTTT. As protein: CASSLGMEGLGEKLFF. V usage is TRBV7-2 and J usage is TRBJ1-4; possible D gene TRBD1, 5 bases. Trimming cost V 1 base and J 7 bases, with 16 bases left between them. The CDR3 contains 16 residues. The germline gives CDR1 SGHTA, CDR2 FQGNSA.